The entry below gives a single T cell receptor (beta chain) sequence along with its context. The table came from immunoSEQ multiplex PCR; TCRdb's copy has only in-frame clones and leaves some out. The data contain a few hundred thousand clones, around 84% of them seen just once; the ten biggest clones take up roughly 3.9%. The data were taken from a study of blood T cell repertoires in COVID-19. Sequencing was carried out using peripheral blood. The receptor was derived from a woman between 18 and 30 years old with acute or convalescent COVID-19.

The CDR3 here is CASSIALDRLAQEAFF. CDR3 DNA: TGTGCCAGTAGTATAGCTCTGGACAGGTTGGCCCAAGAAGCTTTCTTT. The chain carries TRBV19 and TRBJ1-1; 7 nucleotides match TRBD1. Trimming cost V 1 base and J 8 bases; bases outside gene matches: 13. The CDR3 extends over 16 amino acids. Germline CDR1 and CDR2: LNHDA and SQIVND (reference sequence).